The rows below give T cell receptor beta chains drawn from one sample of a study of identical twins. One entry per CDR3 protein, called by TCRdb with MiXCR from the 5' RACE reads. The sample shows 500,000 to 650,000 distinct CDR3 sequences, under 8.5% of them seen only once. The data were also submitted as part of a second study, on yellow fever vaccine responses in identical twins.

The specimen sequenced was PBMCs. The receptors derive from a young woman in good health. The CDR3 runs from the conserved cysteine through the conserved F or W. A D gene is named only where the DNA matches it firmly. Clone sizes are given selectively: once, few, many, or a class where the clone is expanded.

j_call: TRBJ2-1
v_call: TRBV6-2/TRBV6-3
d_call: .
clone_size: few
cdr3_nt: TGTGCCAGCAGTGGATGGGGTGATGAGCAGTTCTTC
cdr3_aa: CASSGWGDEQFF

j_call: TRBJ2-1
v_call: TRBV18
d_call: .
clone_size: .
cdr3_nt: TGTGCCAGCTCACCACCGTTGCGGGACCCCCTCGTTAAGCAGTTCTTC
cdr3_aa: CASSPPLRDPLVKQFF

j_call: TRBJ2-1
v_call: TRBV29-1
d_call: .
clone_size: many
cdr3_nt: TGCAGCGTTGCGTGGGGTTACAATGAGCAGTTCTTC
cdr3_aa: CSVAWGYNEQFF

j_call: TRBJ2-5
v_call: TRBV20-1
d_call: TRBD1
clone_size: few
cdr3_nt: TGCAGTGGGGATACAGGGGGCTCAAGAGAGACCCAGTACTTC
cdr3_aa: CSGDTGGSRETQYF

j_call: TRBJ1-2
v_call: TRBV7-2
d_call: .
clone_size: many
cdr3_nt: TGTGCCAGCAGCTTAATAGGGGGTAATGGCTACACCTTC
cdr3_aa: CASSLIGGNGYTF

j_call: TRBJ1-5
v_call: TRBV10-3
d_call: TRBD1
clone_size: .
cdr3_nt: TGTGCCATCAGTGAGCGGGACAGAGGTATGAATCAGCCCCAGCATTTT
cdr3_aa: CAISERDRGMNQPQHF

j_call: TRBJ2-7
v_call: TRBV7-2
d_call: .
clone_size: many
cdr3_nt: TGTGCCAGCAGGAAGGAAGGGATTTGGGAGCAGTACTTC
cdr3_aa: CASRKEGIWEQYF

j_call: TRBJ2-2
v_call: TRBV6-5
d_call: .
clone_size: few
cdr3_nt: TGTGCCAGCAGTTCGGTGGGCACCGGGGAGCTGTTTTTT
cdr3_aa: CASSSVGTGELFF

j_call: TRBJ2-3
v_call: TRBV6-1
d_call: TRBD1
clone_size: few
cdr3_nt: TGTGCCAGCACCGACACGACAGGGGCTTTCACAGATACGCAGTATTTT
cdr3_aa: CASTDTTGAFTDTQYF

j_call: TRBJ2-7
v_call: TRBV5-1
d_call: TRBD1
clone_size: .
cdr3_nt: TGCGCCAGCAGCTTAAGACAGGGGGGCTACGAGCAGTACTTC
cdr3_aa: CASSLRQGGYEQYF

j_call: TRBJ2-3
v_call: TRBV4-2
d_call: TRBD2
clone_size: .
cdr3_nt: TGTGCCAGCAGCCAAGTTGGGGCTAGCGGGGGGGCCGGGGCAGATACGCAGTATTTT
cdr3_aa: CASSQVGASGGAGADTQYF

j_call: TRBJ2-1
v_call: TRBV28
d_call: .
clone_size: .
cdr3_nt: TGTGCCAGCAGTTTCGACGGGCCGAAGAGGTTCTTC
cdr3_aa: CASSFDGPKRFF

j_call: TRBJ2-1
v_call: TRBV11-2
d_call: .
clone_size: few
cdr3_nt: TGTGCCAGCAGCTTAGTGGCCCTCGGGAGAAACGTGGGGAATGAGCAGTTCTTC
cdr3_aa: CASSLVALGRNVGNEQFF

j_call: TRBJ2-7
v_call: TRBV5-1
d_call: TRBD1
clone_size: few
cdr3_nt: TGCGCCAGCAGCTTACAGGGGGCCAACGAGCAGTACTTC
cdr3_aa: CASSLQGANEQYF

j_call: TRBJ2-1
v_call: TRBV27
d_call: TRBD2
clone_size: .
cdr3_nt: TGTGCCAGCAGTTTATTCGGAGCGGGGGGGCGCAATGAGCAGTTCTTC
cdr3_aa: CASSLFGAGGRNEQFF

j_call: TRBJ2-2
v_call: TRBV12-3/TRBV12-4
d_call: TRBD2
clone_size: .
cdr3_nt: TGTGCCAGCAGCCCTAGAGCGGGAGTCCCCGGGGAGCTGTTTTTT
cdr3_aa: CASSPRAGVPGELFF

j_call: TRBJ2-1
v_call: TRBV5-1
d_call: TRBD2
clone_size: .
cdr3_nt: TGCGCCAGCAGCTTGAGGACTAGCGGGGGGAACAATGAGCAGTTCTTC
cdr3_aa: CASSLRTSGGNNEQFF

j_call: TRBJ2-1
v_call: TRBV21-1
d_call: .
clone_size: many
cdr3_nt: TGTGCCAGCAGCAAGGGACCCGCGGGAGGCAATGAGCAGTTCTTC
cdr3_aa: CASSKGPAGGNEQFF

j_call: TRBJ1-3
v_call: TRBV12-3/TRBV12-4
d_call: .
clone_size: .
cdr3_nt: TGTGCCAGCAGTTTCTTTCTAGGCTCTGGAAACACCATATATTTT
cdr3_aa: CASSFFLGSGNTIYF

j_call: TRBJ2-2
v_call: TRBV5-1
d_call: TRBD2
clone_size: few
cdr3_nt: TGCGCCAGCACTCTTCTAGCGGGGAACACCGGGGAGCTGTTTTTT
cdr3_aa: CASTLLAGNTGELFF

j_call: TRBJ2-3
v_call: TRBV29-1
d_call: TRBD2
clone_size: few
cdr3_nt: TGCAGCGTTGCGGGACTAGCGGGAAGGTCAGATACGCAGTATTTT
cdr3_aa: CSVAGLAGRSDTQYF

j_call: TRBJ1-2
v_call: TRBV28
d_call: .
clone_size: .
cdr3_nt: TGTGCCAGCAGTTTCCCCGGGGGGGCTAACTATGGCTACACCTTC
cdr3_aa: CASSFPGGANYGYTF

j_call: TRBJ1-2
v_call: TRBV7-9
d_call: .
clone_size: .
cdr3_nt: TGTGCCAGCAGCTTAGACGCCGGTGCTGACAACTATGGCTACACCTTC
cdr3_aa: CASSLDAGADNYGYTF

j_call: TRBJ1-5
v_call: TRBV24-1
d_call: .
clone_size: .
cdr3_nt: TGTGCCACCAGTGATTATAACTCGGGCCAGCCCCAGCATTTT
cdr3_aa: CATSDYNSGQPQHF

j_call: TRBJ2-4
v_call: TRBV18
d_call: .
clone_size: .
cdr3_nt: TGTGCCAGCTCACCGGCCGCGAAGGTGGGCAAAAACATTCAGTACTTC
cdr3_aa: CASSPAAKVGKNIQYF

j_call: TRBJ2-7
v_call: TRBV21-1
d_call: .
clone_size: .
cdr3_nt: TGTGCCAGCAGCAAAGCGCTTATGGTGCGCGGGAGAGCCCGGCAGGTACGATCCTACGAGCAGTACTTC
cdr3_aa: CASSKALMVRGRARQVRSYEQYF

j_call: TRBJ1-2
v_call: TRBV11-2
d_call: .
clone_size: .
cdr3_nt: TGTGCCAGCAGCCTCACATACAAGCAAATGGCTTTCACCTTC
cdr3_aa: CASSLTYKQMAFTF

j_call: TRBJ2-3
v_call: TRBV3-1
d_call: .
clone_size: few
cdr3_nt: TGTGCCAGCAGCCAAGGCGCCCTGAAAGATACGCAGTATTTT
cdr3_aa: CASSQGALKDTQYF

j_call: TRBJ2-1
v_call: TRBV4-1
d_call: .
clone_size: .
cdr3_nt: TGCGCCAGCAGCGGAGCTTGGGAGAGTGAGCAGTTCTTC
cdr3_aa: CASSGAWESEQFF

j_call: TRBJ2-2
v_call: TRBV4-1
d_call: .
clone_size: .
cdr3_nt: TGCGCCAGCAGCCAAGGGCTCGGGTCCGGGGAGCTGTTTTTT
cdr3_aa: CASSQGLGSGELFF

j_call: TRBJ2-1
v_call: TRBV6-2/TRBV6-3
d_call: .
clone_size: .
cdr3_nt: TGTGCCACCCTGGTCCTGAGAAACAATGAGCAGTTCTTC
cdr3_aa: CATLVLRNNEQFF

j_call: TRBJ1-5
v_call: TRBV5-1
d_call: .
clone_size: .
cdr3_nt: TGCGCCAGCAGCTCCAGACCCGGGGATCAGCCCCAGCATTTT
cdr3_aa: CASSSRPGDQPQHF

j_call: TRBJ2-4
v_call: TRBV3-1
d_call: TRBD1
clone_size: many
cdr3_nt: TGTGCCAGCAGCCGCGGAGGACAGGGGGAACAGTACTTC
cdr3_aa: CASSRGGQGEQYF

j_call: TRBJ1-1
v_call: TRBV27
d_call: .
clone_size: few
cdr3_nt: TGTGCCAGCAGTTTACTCCCCCCTCCAAACACTGAAGCTTTCTTT
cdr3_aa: CASSLLPPPNTEAFF

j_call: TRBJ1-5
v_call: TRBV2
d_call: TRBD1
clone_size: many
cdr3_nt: TGTGCCAGCAGAGAGGGACAGAACAATCAGCCCCAGCATTTT
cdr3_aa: CASREGQNNQPQHF

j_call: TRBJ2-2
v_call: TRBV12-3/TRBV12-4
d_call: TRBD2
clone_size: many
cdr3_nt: TGTGCCAGCAGTTTGGGGAGACTAGCGGGAGAGAACACCGGGGAGCTGTTTTTT
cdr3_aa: CASSLGRLAGENTGELFF

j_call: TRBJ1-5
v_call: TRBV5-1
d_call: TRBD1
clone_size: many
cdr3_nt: TGCGCCAGCAGCTTGGCGGTAGGGACAGCTTACAATCAGCCCCAGCATTTT
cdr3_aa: CASSLAVGTAYNQPQHF

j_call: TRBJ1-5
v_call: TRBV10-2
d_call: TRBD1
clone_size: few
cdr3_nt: TGCGCCAGCATGGACAGGAGGACCAGCAATCAGCCCCAGCATTTT
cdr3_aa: CASMDRRTSNQPQHF

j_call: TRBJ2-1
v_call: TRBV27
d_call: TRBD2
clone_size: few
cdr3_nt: TGTGCCAGCAGTCCTAAGGGACCGGGACTAGCGAACAATGAGCAGTTCTTC
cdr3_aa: CASSPKGPGLANNEQFF

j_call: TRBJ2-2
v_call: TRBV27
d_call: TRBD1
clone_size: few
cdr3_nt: TGTGCTAGCAGACCCAACAGGGGGCGTTCGGGGGAGCTGTTTTTT
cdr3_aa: CASRPNRGRSGELFF

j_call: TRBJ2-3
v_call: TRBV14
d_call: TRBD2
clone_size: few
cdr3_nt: TGTGCCAGCAGCCAAATACTAGCGGGGGGGCCAGGAGATACGCAGTATTTT
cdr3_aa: CASSQILAGGPGDTQYF

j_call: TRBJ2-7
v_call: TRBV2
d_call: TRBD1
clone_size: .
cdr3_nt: TGTGCCAGCAGTCCACCGGGACAGGGGGAGGGTGAGCAGTACTTC
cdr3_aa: CASSPPGQGEGEQYF

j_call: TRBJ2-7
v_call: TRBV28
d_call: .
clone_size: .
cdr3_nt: TGTGCCAGCAGTTTACGCCCGCCTTCAAGCGAGCAGTACTTC
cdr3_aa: CASSLRPPSSEQYF

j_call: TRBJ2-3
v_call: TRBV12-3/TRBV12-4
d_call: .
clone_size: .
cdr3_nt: TGTGCCAGCAGAAGGAGAGGTGAGGGCACAGATACGCAGTATTTT
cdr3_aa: CASRRRGEGTDTQYF

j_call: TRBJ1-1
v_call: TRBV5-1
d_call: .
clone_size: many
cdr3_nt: TGCGCCAGCAGCTCAGGCCCCGGGGCTTTCTTT
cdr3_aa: CASSSGPGAFF

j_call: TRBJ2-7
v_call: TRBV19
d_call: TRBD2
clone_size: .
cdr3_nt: TGTGCCAGTAGTATCTCTAGCGGGAGCTACGAGCAGTACTTC
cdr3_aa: CASSISSGSYEQYF

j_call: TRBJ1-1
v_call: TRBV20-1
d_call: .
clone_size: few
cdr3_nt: TGCAGTGCTAGAGATCTACAGGGTTACACTGAAGCTTTCTTT
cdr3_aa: CSARDLQGYTEAFF

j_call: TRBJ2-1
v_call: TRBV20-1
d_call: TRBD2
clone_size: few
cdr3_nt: TGCAGTGCTCGAGGGGTAGCGGGGGTGTCGAGCTCCTACAATGAGCAGTTCTTC
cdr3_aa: CSARGVAGVSSSYNEQFF

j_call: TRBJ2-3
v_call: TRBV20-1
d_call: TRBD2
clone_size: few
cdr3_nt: TGCAGTGCCCAACGGGGGGTTCTTGATACGCAGTATTTT
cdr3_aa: CSAQRGVLDTQYF

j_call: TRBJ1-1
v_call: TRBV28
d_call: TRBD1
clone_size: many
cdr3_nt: TGTGCCAGCACCCCCCCTGGTACAGGGGCCACTGAAGCTTTCTTT
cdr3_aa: CASTPPGTGATEAFF

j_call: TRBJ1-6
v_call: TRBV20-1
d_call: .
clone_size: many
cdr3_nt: TGCAGTGCTAGAGTAGGACAGTGGCCAAATTCACCCCTCCACTTT
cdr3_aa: CSARVGQWPNSPLHF

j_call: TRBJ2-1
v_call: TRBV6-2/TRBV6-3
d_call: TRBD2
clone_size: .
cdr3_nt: TGTGCCAGCAGCCCCTTGAGGCTAGCGGGGGGAACCCCGAAATTACGTGACAATGAGCAGTTCTTC
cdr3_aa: CASSPLRLAGGTPKLRDNEQFF

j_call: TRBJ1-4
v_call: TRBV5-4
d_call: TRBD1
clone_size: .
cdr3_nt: TGTGCCAGCAGCCTTAATACAGGGGGCGATGAAAAACTGTTTTTT
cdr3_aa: CASSLNTGGDEKLFF

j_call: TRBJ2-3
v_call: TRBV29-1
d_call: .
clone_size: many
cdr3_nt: TGCAGCGTTGAGGGGACAGATACGCAGTATTTT
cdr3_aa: CSVEGTDTQYF

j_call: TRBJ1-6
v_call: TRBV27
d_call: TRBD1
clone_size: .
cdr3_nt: TGTGCCAGCAGTTTATTCACACAGGGGCAATCACCCCTCCACTTT
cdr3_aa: CASSLFTQGQSPLHF

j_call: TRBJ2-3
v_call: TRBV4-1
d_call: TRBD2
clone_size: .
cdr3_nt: TGCGCCAGCAAAGGGAGCGGGGGGGGGACAGATACGCAGTATTTT
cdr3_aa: CASKGSGGGTDTQYF

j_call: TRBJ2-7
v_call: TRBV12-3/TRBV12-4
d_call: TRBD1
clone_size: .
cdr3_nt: TGTGCCAGCAGCCCGGGGTCAGGGGGTATGTACGAGCAGTACTTC
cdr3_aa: CASSPGSGGMYEQYF